These 5 T cell receptor beta chains came from one sample sequenced in a study of Graves' ophthalmopathy and Graves' hyperthyroidism. Amplification targeted the TCR beta CDR3 regions, with RNA transcripts as the source material. Second-round multiplex PCR followed a first-round RT-PCR using HTBI primers. TCRdb reprocessed the multiplex PCR reads with MiXCR, giving one entry per CDR3 protein. The sample consists of about 1.2 million distinct CDR3 sequences, around a third of them appearing once. Sequenced sample: peripheral blood or thyroid tissue (not recorded which). The source of these receptors is an adult man with Graves' hyperthyroidism.

The V and J genes are TRBV7-8 and TRBJ1-5; no firm D call. Germline assignment: CDR1 SGHVS and CDR2 FQNEAQ. The germline V and J ends were trimmed by 1 base and 11 bases, with 12 bases remaining between them. This CDR3 has 13 amino acids. The CDR3 sequence: CASSLGETTTQHF. The CDR3 nucleotides read TGTGCCAGCAGCTTAGGAGAGACTACTACCCAGCATTTT.

DNA for the CDR3: TGTGCCAGCAGTTCCTCTACGACTAGCTCCCCCGGGGAGCTGTTTTTT. As protein: CASSSSTTSSPGELFF. J is TRBJ2-2 and V is TRBV12-3 or TRBV12-4, with 7 bases lining up with TRBD2. The V gene end was trimmed by 4 bases and the J gene end by 6 bases; junction bases not matched to a gene: 11. This CDR3 region has 16 residues.

This clonotype was detected many times. The rearrangement links TRBV10-2 to TRBJ2-7; 11 bases agree with TRBD2. This CDR3 is built from 16 residues. CDR1 and CDR2 from the germline V gene are WSHSY and SAAADI. The V and J ends lost 4 bases and 6 bases, in that order; junction bases with no gene match: 11. CDR3 DNA sequence: TGCGCCAGCAGTGGTGGACTAGCGGGTTTTGGGCGCGAGCAGTACTTC. It translates to CASSGGLAGFGREQYF.

This clonotype was picked up a small number of times. Here the CDR3 DNA reads TGTGCCAGCAGTTTCTCCAGCAATAGCAATCAGCCCCAGCATTTT. This codes for CASSFSSNSNQPQHF. This chain links TRBV27 with TRBJ1-5; D unresolved. Looked up from germline, CDR1 is MNHEY and CDR2 is SMNVEV (reference sequence). The CDR3 runs to 15 residues. V was cut by 3 bases and J by 0 bases, with 9 bases left in between.

This clonotype has only a few counts. CDR3 in amino acids: CASSQDSGPGYEQYF. The CDR3 DNA follows: TGCGCCAGCAGCCAAGACAGCGGCCCTGGGTACGAGCAGTACTTC. The J gene is TRBJ2-7, the V gene TRBV4-3; TRBD2 is a possible D gene (5 bases). The CDR3 totals 15 residues. V was shortened by 0 bases and J by 4 bases, with 13 bases between the two germline ends. Germline V gene lookup returns CDR1 LGHNA and CDR2 YSLEER.